The rows below give T cell receptor beta chains drawn from one sample of a study of blood T cell repertoires in COVID-19. The method was immunoSEQ multiplex PCR; TCRdb's version includes in-frame clones alone and lacks a portion of them. The sample includes around 150,000 clones, more than 85% seen only once; the top ten take under 2%. Sequenced material: peripheral blood. The receptors here all came from a woman aged 60-70 years with COVID-19, enrolled during active disease. Each CDR3 is given with its conserved first and last residue. Fields, in order: V gene, J gene, clone size, D gene, CDR3 protein, CDR3 DNA. A D gene is named only where the DNA matches it firmly. Clone size, where shown, is once, few, many, or a class for clones that have expanded.

v_gene: TRBV5-5; j_gene: TRBJ2-7; abundance: -; d_gene: -; CDR3aa: CASSLSQGEQYF; CDR3nt: TGTGCCAGCAGCTTGAGCCAGGGCGAGCAGTACTTC
v_gene: TRBV7-9; j_gene: TRBJ2-2; abundance: few; d_gene: -; CDR3aa: CASSSVNTGELFF; CDR3nt: TGTGCCAGCAGCTCGGTGAACACCGGGGAGCTGTTTTTT
v_gene: TRBV6-5; j_gene: TRBJ1-3; abundance: -; d_gene: TRBD1; CDR3aa: CASSSTGAGNTIYF; CDR3nt: TGTGCCAGCAGTTCCACAGGGGCTGGAAACACCATATATTTT
v_gene: TRBV9; j_gene: TRBJ2-3; abundance: -; d_gene: -; CDR3aa: CASSVGSGDDTQYF; CDR3nt: TGTGCCAGCAGCGTAGGATCGGGGGACGATACGCAGTATTTT
v_gene: TRBV12-3/TRBV12-4; j_gene: TRBJ1-2; abundance: -; d_gene: TRBD1; CDR3aa: CASSLTGAYGYTF; CDR3nt: TGTGCCAGCAGCTTGACAGGGGCCTATGGCTACACCTTC
v_gene: TRBV7-2; j_gene: TRBJ1-1; abundance: -; d_gene: -; CDR3aa: CASSLFARGNTEAFF; CDR3nt: TGTGCCAGCAGCTTATTCGCAAGGGGGAACACTGAAGCTTTCTTT
v_gene: TRBV7-2; j_gene: TRBJ1-2; abundance: -; d_gene: -; CDR3aa: CASSSGVSGGKGYTF; CDR3nt: TGTGCCAGCAGCTCAGGGGTTTCGGGGGGTAAGGGCTACACCTTC
v_gene: TRBV15; j_gene: TRBJ1-2; abundance: -; d_gene: TRBD1; CDR3aa: CATAAGTGSWGYTF; CDR3nt: TGTGCCACCGCCGCCGGGACAGGGAGTTGGGGCTACACCTTC
v_gene: TRBV19; j_gene: TRBJ1-2; abundance: -; d_gene: -; CDR3aa: CASSIGREQGHYGYTF; CDR3nt: TGTGCCAGTAGTATAGGTCGGGAACAGGGCCACTATGGCTACACCTTC
v_gene: TRBV19; j_gene: TRBJ1-1; abundance: -; d_gene: -; CDR3aa: CASSMEVSTEAFF; CDR3nt: TGTGCCAGTAGTATGGAGGTTTCGACTGAAGCTTTCTTT
v_gene: TRBV7-6; j_gene: TRBJ2-1; abundance: -; d_gene: TRBD2; CDR3aa: CASSLVVSGGSNEQFF; CDR3nt: TGTGCCAGCAGCTTAGTTGTTAGCGGGGGGTCCAATGAGCAGTTCTTC
v_gene: TRBV5-4; j_gene: TRBJ1-2; abundance: -; d_gene: -; CDR3aa: CASSSGGSYGYTF; CDR3nt: TGTGCCAGCAGCTCGGGGGGCTCCTATGGCTACACCTTC
v_gene: TRBV7-3; j_gene: TRBJ2-7; abundance: -; d_gene: -; CDR3aa: CASSHSRDGEQYF; CDR3nt: TGTGCCAGCAGCCACTCCAGGGATGGGGAGCAGTACTTC
v_gene: TRBV21-1; j_gene: TRBJ2-2; abundance: -; d_gene: -; CDR3aa: CASSKAGERGDLYNTGELFF; CDR3nt: TGTGCCAGCAGCAAAGCCGGCGAGCGGGGGGACCTTTATAACACCGGGGAGCTGTTTTTT
v_gene: TRBV4-1; j_gene: TRBJ2-2; abundance: -; d_gene: -; CDR3aa: CASSQDRSWSANTGELFF; CDR3nt: TGCGCCAGCAGCCAAGATCGAAGTTGGAGCGCGAACACCGGGGAGCTGTTTTTT